The 16 T cell receptor beta chains presented below share a single source sample, sequenced in a study of blood T cell repertoires in COVID-19. Sequencing used immunoSEQ multiplex PCR; TCRdb keeps in-frame clones, though not all of them. Of around 150,000 clones listed, about 93% are singletons. The sample comprised peripheral blood. These receptors all stem from a woman aged 50 to 60 with acute or convalescent COVID-19.

V usage is TRBV2 and J usage is TRBJ1-2; D remains unclear. Trimming took 0 bases from V and 6 from J, leaving 14 bases between them. The germline gives CDR1 SNHLY, CDR2 FYNNEI. The CDR3 extends over 15 amino acids. CDR3 coding DNA: TGTGCCAGCAGTGAAGCGTTTAAGCCCTCTGATGGCTACACCTTC. This translates into CASSEAFKPSDGYTF.

The chain combines TRBV7-9 with TRBJ1-5, with D perhaps matching TRBD1 (6 bases). With 1 base removed from V and 8 bases from J, the gap between germline ends came to 21 bases. The germline V gene encodes CDR1 SEHNR and CDR2 FQNEAQ (reference sequence). CDR3 length: 17 amino acids. This CDR3 is CASSLGSRGSGVEPQHF. CDR3 nucleotides: TGTGCCAGCAGCTTAGGTTCACGGGGTTCAGGGGTAGAGCCCCAGCATTTT. The full variable domain, in which reference TRBV7-9 and TRBJ1-5 provide the parts outside the CDR3, is DTGVSQNPRHKITKRGQNVTFRCDPISEHNRLYWYRQTLGQGPEFLTYFQNEAQLEKSRLLSDRFSAERPKGSFSTLEIQRTEQGDSAMYLCASSLGSRGSGVEPQHFGDGTRLSIL.

V and J are TRBV7-8 and TRBJ2-1; 10 positions match TRBD2. V lost 5 bases, J lost 8 bases, and 15 bases stayed unmatched. The germline CDR1 and CDR2 sequences are SGHVS and FQNEAQ. The CDR3 sequence is 17 residues long. DNA for the CDR3: TGTGCCAGCAGCGGTTTAGCGGGAGGCGGGTCTAGGGATGAGCAGTTCTTC. Translating it yields CASSGLAGGGSRDEQFF.

The rearrangement uses TRBV7-9 and TRBJ2-7; possible D gene TRBD1, 6 bases. The CDR3 consists of 12 residues. V gave up 3 bases and J gave up 4 bases, with 7 bases separating them. Germline CDR1 SEHNR, CDR2 FQNEAQ (reference sequence). This CDR3 is CASSLGAYEQYF. The CDR3 DNA reads as TGTGCCAGCAGCTTGGGGGCATACGAGCAGTACTTC.

The gene calls are TRBV6-5 and TRBJ1-5, with a possible D match to TRBD1 (6 bases). Germline lookup yields CDR1 MNHEY and CDR2 SVGAGI. CDR3 length equals 14 residues. Trimming took off 5 bases at V and 3 bases at J, with 11 bases between the two ends. The CDR3 loop is CASSLGQFNQPQHF. CDR3 DNA sequence: TGTGCCAGCAGTCTCGGACAGTTCAATCAGCCCCAGCATTTT.

The rearrangement joins TRBV19 to TRBJ2-1; the D gene is possibly TRBD2 (6 bases). Germline V gene sequence: CDR1 LNHDA, CDR2 SQIVND (reference sequence). This CDR3 is built from 14 residues. Trimming shortened V by 5 bases and J by 3 bases, and 11 bases separated the two germline ends. The CDR3 sequence is CASSPGLFYNEQFF. DNA for the CDR3: TGTGCCAGTAGTCCGGGACTTTTCTACAATGAGCAGTTCTTC.

The chain employs TRBV24-1 and TRBJ1-5; 9 bases match TRBD1. Germline V gene lookup returns CDR1 KGHDR and CDR2 SFDVKD. CDR3 length equals 17 residues. Losses at the gene ends were 1 base for V and 3 bases for J; bases not matched to a gene: 6. The DNA for the CDR3 is TGTGCCACCAGTGATTTTATACAGGGGGCAATCAATCAGCCCCAGCATTTT. Its protein product is CATSDFIQGAINQPQHF.

The V gene is TRBV28, the J gene TRBJ1-4; 9 bases agree with TRBD1. Germline loops: CDR1 MDHEN, CDR2 SYDVKM. This CDR3 is built from 15 residues. V trimming: 5 bases; J trimming: 4 bases; junction bases outside the gene matches: 5. Here the CDR3 DNA reads TGTGCCAGCAGTACCTCGGGACAGGGTAATGAAAAACTGTTTTTT. Translating it yields CASSTSGQGNEKLFF.

The count of this clone is one. The rearrangement joins TRBV7-2 to TRBJ1-2; TRBD1 agrees at 7 bases. The ends lost 1 base at V and 8 bases at J; junction bases unmatched: 4. CDR3 length: 13 residues. Germline-derived CDR1 and CDR2 are SGHTA and FQGNSA. CDR3 residues: CASSLEQGSGYTF. The CDR3 nucleotides are TGTGCCAGCAGCTTAGAACAGGGGAGCGGCTACACCTTC.

This chain links TRBV5-8 with TRBJ2-5; 7 bases align to TRBD2. Germline assignment: CDR1 SGHTS and CDR2 YDEGEE. The CDR3 spans 14 residues. Trimming removed 4 bases from V and 2 bases from J; junction bases left unmatched: 5. In nucleotides, the CDR3 is TGTGCCAGCAGCGTGGGGACTATGCAAGAGACCCAGTACTTC. Protein: CASSVGTMQETQYF.

The V and J genes are TRBV28 and TRBJ2-2, with D possibly TRBD2 on 6 matching bases. This CDR3 is built from 15 residues. The germline V gene encodes CDR1 MDHEN and CDR2 SYDVKM. The germline V and J ends were trimmed by 4 bases and 5 bases, with 14 bases remaining between them. CDR3 nucleotide sequence: TGTGCCAGCAGTTCGCGGGCCCGGGGGACCGGGGAGCTGTTTTTT. The encoded protein is CASSSRARGTGELFF.

The chain carries TRBV5-1 and TRBJ1-2, with TRBD1 as a possible D gene (5 bases). Between the trimmed V and J ends, which lost 7 bases and 4 bases, there was a span of 23 bases. The CDR3 is made up of 16 amino acids. In germline, CDR1 is SGHRS, CDR2 YFSETQ. The CDR3 region is CASRRWAGWEVYGYTF. CDR3 bases: TGCGCCAGCCGGCGTTGGGCAGGGTGGGAGGTCTATGGCTACACCTTC.

The chain is built from TRBV19 and TRBJ1-3, with D uncertain. The CDR3 length is 13 residues. CDR1 is LNHDA, CDR2 SQIVND, per germline (reference sequence). The V end lost 10 bases, the J end lost 0 bases, and 10 bases lay between the germline ends. CDR3 residues: CATKRGSGNTIYF. The DNA for the CDR3 is TGTGCCACTAAGAGAGGCTCTGGAAACACCATATATTTT.

This chain links TRBV4-3 with TRBJ2-1, with 14 bases aligning to TRBD2. Germline V gene lookup returns CDR1 LGHNA and CDR2 YSLEER. Unmatched junction bases numbered 5, after V lost 0 bases and J lost 10 bases. The CDR3 runs 16 residues. In nucleotides, the CDR3 is TGCGCCAGCAGCCAAGATAGGGGACTAGCGGGAGTCGAGCAGTTCTTC. Its protein is CASSQDRGLAGVEQFF.

In DNA, the CDR3 is TGTGCCAGCAGTGCAAGCCAGGGGGGCTTATCCTACGAGCAGTACTTC. Translation: CASSASQGGLSYEQYF. The chain recombines TRBV27 with TRBJ2-7; D might be TRBD1 (7 bases). Per the germline V gene, CDR1 is MNHEY and CDR2 is SMNVEV (reference sequence). The germline V and J ends were trimmed by 5 bases and 1 base, with 18 bases remaining between them. The CDR3 length is 16 residues.

The gene calls are TRBV6-1 and TRBJ1-1; D may be TRBD1 (5 bases). Deletions cut 6 bases from V and 7 bases from J, with 18 bases between. Germline loops: CDR1 MNHNS, CDR2 SASEGT. The CDR3 length is 14 residues. CDR3 in DNA: TGTGCCAGCAGCCTATCTGGGACTGGCGGTGAAGCTTTCTTT. Protein: CASSLSGTGGEAFF.